The 30 T cell receptor beta chains reported below all come from one sample, sequenced in a study of CD8 T cells in ankylosing spondylitis. Each CDR3 protein is one row after TCRdb ran MiXCR on the 5' RACE reads. This sample carries 250,000 or so distinct CDR3 sequences, about 24% of them seen once, and the ten largest clones take roughly 0.6%. Material: blood, either unsorted or a sorted T cell fraction (not recorded which). These receptors came from a male donor with ankylosing spondylitis or in good health (not recorded which).

This clonotype was observed a few times. In nucleotides, the CDR3 is TGCAGTGCTAGAGATGGGTGGGCCCAAGAGACCCAGTACTTC. It yields the protein CSARDGWAQETQYF. The chain joins TRBV20-1 to TRBJ2-5; no reliable D call. Germline loops: CDR1 DFQATT, CDR2 SNEGSKA (reference sequence). The CDR3 has 14 residues. V shed 0 bases and J shed 1 base, with 9 bases lying between them.

The J gene is TRBJ2-2, the V gene TRBV7-7; D gene ambiguous. The CDR3 has 13 amino acids. V was trimmed by 5 bases and J by 6 bases, leaving 10 bases between them. Germline V gene data show CDR1 as SSHAT and CDR2 as FNYEAQ (reference sequence). The CDR3, as DNA: TGTGCCAGCAGCGGTTTAGAGTCCGGGGAGCTGTTTTTT. Translated, it gives CASSGLESGELFF.

The table lists this clonotype with many counts. The chain uses TRBV20-1 and TRBJ1-1; the D is unclear. V was shortened by 0 bases and J by 5 bases, with 4 bases between the two germline ends. CDR1 is DFQATT and CDR2 is SNEGSKA in the germline V gene (reference sequence). The CDR3 runs 11 residues. DNA for the CDR3: TGCAGTGCTAGAGACCAGACTGAAGCTTTCTTT. As protein: CSARDQTEAFF.

The chain employs TRBV6-1 and TRBJ2-1; 13 nucleotides agree with TRBD2. The CDR3 runs to 18 residues. Germline assignment: CDR1 MNHNS and CDR2 SASEGT. V lost 6 bases to trimming and J lost 8 bases; unmatched junction nucleotides: 16. The CDR3 loop reads CASSPGLAGAAAKYEQFF. The DNA for the CDR3 is TGTGCCAGCAGCCCCGGACTAGCGGGGGCGGCCGCGAAGTATGAGCAGTTCTTC.

The V and J genes are TRBV28 and TRBJ2-5; 8 nucleotides align to TRBD1. The V and J ends lost 8 bases and 3 bases, in that order; junction bases with no gene match: 5. Germline assignment: CDR1 MDHEN and CDR2 SYDVKM. This CDR3 region has 13 residues. CDR3 DNA: TGTGCCAGCTGGATGACAGGGGAAGAGACCCAGTACTTC. This translates into CASWMTGEETQYF.

V is TRBV7-6 and J is TRBJ1-3; D gene uncertain. Looked up from germline, CDR1 is SGHVS and CDR2 is FNYEAQ. The CDR3 consists of 12 residues. Trimming removed 7 bases at V and 0 bases at J, with 4 bases between. The CDR3 region has the DNA TGTGCCAGCACACCCTCTGGAAACACCATATATTTT. This gives the protein CASTPSGNTIYF.

The J gene is TRBJ2-7, the V gene TRBV20-1; the match to TRBD2 covers 8 bases. The CDR3 consists of 14 residues. Losses at the gene ends were 2 bases for V and 2 bases for J; bases not matched to a gene: 5. Germline loops: CDR1 DFQATT, CDR2 SNEGSKA (reference sequence). CDR3 protein: CSARQAGRAYEQYF. DNA for the CDR3: TGCAGTGCTAGACAGGCCGGGAGGGCCTACGAGCAGTACTTC.

The rearrangement links TRBV20-1 to TRBJ2-7, with D possibly called TRBD1 or TRBD2 (5 bases each). Looked up from germline, CDR1 is DFQATT and CDR2 is SNEGSKA (reference sequence). The V and J ends lost 0 bases and 2 bases respectively, with 14 bases between them. CDR3 length: 15 amino acids. The CDR3, as DNA: TGCAGTGCTAGAGATCTGGGGACGGCTGCCTACGAGCAGTACTTC. Its protein product is CSARDLGTAAYEQYF.

This clonotype showed up many times. V gene TRBV12-3 or TRBV12-4 combines with J gene TRBJ2-3, with D unresolved. The length of the CDR3 is 12 residues. V lost 4 bases and J lost 2, with 4 bases in between. In nucleotides, the CDR3 is TGTGCCAGCAGTTATGTCACAGATACGCAGTATTTT. Translated, it gives CASSYVTDTQYF.

This clonotype was detected ten times or more. This chain connects TRBV7-9 to TRBJ2-7; 8 bases are a match to TRBD1. Germline assignment: CDR1 SEHNR and CDR2 FQNEAQ (reference sequence). The CDR3 runs 15 residues. Germline trimming cut 5 bases from V and 4 bases from J; bases unmatched to any gene: 10. The CDR3 reads CASSLLRQGTYEQYF. The CDR3 DNA sequence: TGTGCCAGCAGCCTCCTGAGACAGGGGACTTACGAGCAGTACTTC.

The table lists this clonotype with many counts. The CDR3 DNA reads as TGTGCCACCAGCAGAGGAGGTGCCTACAATGAGCAGTTCTTC. This sequence encodes CATSRGGAYNEQFF. This chain connects TRBV15 to TRBJ2-1; D gene unclear. Germline CDR1 reads LNHNV; CDR2 reads YYDKDF (reference sequence). The length of the CDR3 is 14 residues. The V end was cut by 1 base, the J end by 2 bases, with 6 bases between.

This clonotype was found a few times. The chain employs TRBV20-1 and TRBJ1-1; TRBD1 matches 8 bases. Germline V gene sequence: CDR1 DFQATT, CDR2 SNEGSKA (reference sequence). V lost 7 bases, J lost 12 bases, and 16 bases stayed unmatched. This CDR3 has 13 residues. This CDR3 is CSVERSDRGYSFF. The CDR3 DNA reads as TGCAGTGTCGAGAGGAGTGACAGGGGTTACTCTTTCTTT.

The chain recombines TRBV20-1 with TRBJ1-1; 11 nucleotides line up with TRBD1. The germline V gene has CDR1 DFQATT and CDR2 SNEGSKA (reference sequence). The CDR3 contains 14 residues. The V segment lost 1 base and the J segment 7 bases; nucleotides outside the gene matches: 5. The CDR3 is CSARVRTGGLEAFF. The CDR3 nucleotides are TGCAGTGCTAGAGTAAGGACAGGGGGCCTTGAAGCTTTCTTT.

This clonotype was counted between two and nine times. The chain uses TRBV12-5 and TRBJ2-2; D remains ambiguous. V was cut by 6 bases and J by 4 bases, with 18 bases left in between. Germline CDR1 and CDR2: LGHNT and FRNRAP. This CDR3 has 16 residues. The DNA for the CDR3 is TGTGCTAGTGGCCCAGACACAGAACTTATCACCGGGGAGCTGTTTTTT. Protein sequence: CASGPDTELITGELFF. Complete variable domain (other parts from reference TRBV12-5 and TRBJ2-2): DARVTQTPRHKVTEMGQEVTMRCQPILGHNTVFWYRQTMMQGLELLAYFRNRAPLDDSGMPKDRFSAEMPDATLATLKIQPSEPRDSAVYFCASGPDTELITGELFFGEGSRLTVL.

This clonotype has a count of ten or more. The rearrangement joins TRBV20-1 to TRBJ2-7, with D tentatively TRBD2 (6 bases). The V and J ends lost 1 base and 10 bases respectively, with 11 bases between them. CDR3 length: 11 residues. Germline V gives CDR1 DFQATT, CDR2 SNEGSKA (reference sequence). The CDR3 region has the DNA TGCAGTGCTAGAGCTCGGGACTTACAGTACTTC. Encoded protein: CSARARDLQYF.

This clonotype was picked up a small number of times. The rearrangement joins TRBV13 to TRBJ2-1; 10 nucleotides agree with TRBD1. The J segment lost 4 bases and the V segment lost 10 bases, leaving 7 bases of the junction unmatched. Germline CDR1 reads PRHDT; CDR2 reads FYEKMQ (reference sequence). The CDR3 extends over 14 amino acids. This CDR3 is CATRTGGPYNEQFF. In nucleotides, the CDR3 is TGTGCCACCCGGACAGGGGGTCCATACAATGAGCAGTTCTTC.

This clonotype was found a few times. The chain links TRBV20-1 to TRBJ2-1, with 10 nucleotides matching TRBD2. Losses at the gene ends were 1 base for V and 10 bases for J; bases not matched to a gene: 10. Germline V CDR1 and CDR2: DFQATT, SNEGSKA (reference sequence). CDR3 length: 15 amino acids. CDR3 residues: CSARVQRGGPGEQFF. CDR3 DNA sequence: TGCAGTGCTAGAGTCCAGCGGGGGGGCCCTGGGGAGCAGTTCTTC.

The chain joins TRBV20-1 to TRBJ2-7; D is uncertain. V was pared by 6 bases and J by 2 bases, with 11 bases between. CDR1 and CDR2 (germline): DFQATT, SNEGSKA (reference sequence). The CDR3 loop spans 12 amino acids. In DNA, the CDR3 is TGCAGTGCCATGCCAGTCACCTACGAGCAGTACTTC. It specifies CSAMPVTYEQYF.

This clonotype was picked up many times. The chain is built from TRBV24-1 and TRBJ1-5, with 8 nucleotides matching TRBD1. The CDR3 is 17 residues long. Germline assignment: CDR1 KGHDR and CDR2 SFDVKD. J was trimmed by 1 base and V by 0 bases; bases with no gene match: 4. The CDR3 DNA sequence: TGTGCCACCAGTGATTTGGTGGCAGGGGGCAGCAATCAGCCCCAGCATTTT. Translating it yields CATSDLVAGGSNQPQHF.

There are a few counts of this clonotype. The rearrangement links TRBV20-1 to TRBJ2-7; 10 positions agree with TRBD2. Germline CDR1 and CDR2: DFQATT and SNEGSKA (reference sequence). There are 15 residues in the CDR3. The trim removed 0 bases at V and 3 bases at J, leaving 5 bases unmatched. In DNA, the CDR3 is TGCAGTGCTAGAGATACCGGGACTAGCGACTACGAGCAGTACTTC. Translated, it gives CSARDTGTSDYEQYF.

This clonotype was recorded a few times. The V gene is TRBV4-2, the J gene TRBJ2-7; D possibly corresponds to TRBD1 (6 bases). From germline, CDR1 is LGHNA and CDR2 YNFKEQ. The CDR3 totals 14 residues. V was pared by 7 bases and J by 0 bases, with 13 bases between. The CDR3 loop reads CASKPDRNSYEQYF. As DNA, the CDR3 is TGTGCCAGCAAACCGGACAGAAACTCCTACGAGCAGTACTTC.

The V call is TRBV4-2, the J call TRBJ2-7; the match to TRBD1 covers 11 bases. The junction had 7 bases not matched to a gene; V was cut back by 2 bases and J by 1 base. The CDR3 totals 17 residues. CDR1 is LGHNA and CDR2 is YNFKEQ in the germline V gene. CDR3 region: CASSQPGQGVVSYEQYF. The CDR3 DNA sequence: TGTGCCAGCAGCCAACCGGGACAGGGGGTCGTTTCCTACGAGCAGTACTTC.

This clonotype was counted only a few times. This chain connects TRBV20-1 to TRBJ2-5; TRBD1 agrees at 10 bases. The germline CDR1 and CDR2 sequences are DFQATT and SNEGSKA (reference sequence). The V and J ends lost 3 bases and 5 bases, in that order; junction bases with no gene match: 9. The CDR3 loop spans 15 amino acids. CDR3 loop: CSASPGTGARETQYF. The CDR3 DNA reads TGCAGTGCTAGCCCGGGGACAGGGGCTAGGGAGACCCAGTACTTC.

CDR3 sequence: CASSRGTSGGSDTQYF. The CDR3 DNA reads as TGTGCCAGCAGCCGAGGGACTAGCGGGGGTTCTGATACGCAGTATTTT. This chain joins TRBV4-2 and TRBJ2-3, with 14 bases lining up with TRBD2. Losses at the gene ends were 4 bases for V and 6 bases for J; bases not matched to a gene: 6. The CDR3 length is 16 residues. The germline V gene encodes CDR1 LGHNA and CDR2 YNFKEQ.

This clonotype was seen repeatedly, ten times or more. DNA for the CDR3: TGTGCCAGCAGTTTAGCAGGGGCCCGGGGGTACGAGCAGTACTTC. It is translated as CASSLAGARGYEQYF. The rearrangement joins TRBV28 to TRBJ2-7, with D perhaps given as TRBD1 or TRBD2 (6 bases each). V was trimmed by 2 bases and J by 4 bases, leaving 15 bases between them. Germline lookup yields CDR1 MDHEN and CDR2 SYDVKM. The CDR3 runs to 15 residues.

This rearrangement joins TRBV4-2 to TRBJ1-1; D is uncertain. This CDR3 is built from 12 residues. With 3 bases removed from V and 5 bases from J, the gap between germline ends came to 7 bases. The germline V gene has CDR1 LGHNA and CDR2 YNFKEQ. Written as DNA, the CDR3 is TGTGCCAGCAGCCAGTCGGGGACTGAAGCTTTCTTT. Protein sequence: CASSQSGTEAFF.

This clonotype was observed many times. The chain uses TRBV7-8 and TRBJ2-3; D remains unclear. This CDR3 region has 15 residues. The V and J ends lost 5 bases and 0 bases respectively, with 12 bases between them. Germline V lookup: CDR1 SGHVS, CDR2 FQNEAQ. The CDR3 DNA follows: TGTGCCAGCAGCCTCAACTGGCGGAGCACAGATACGCAGTATTTT. Its translation: CASSLNWRSTDTQYF.

With respect to this clonotype: A much larger clone lies one base from this, so it may be a read error. The V and J genes are TRBV20-1 and TRBJ2-3; no clear D gene. Trimming cost V 6 bases and J 4 bases, with 11 bases left between them. Germline V CDR1 and CDR2: DFQATT, SNEGSKA (reference sequence). This CDR3 spans 12 amino acids. CDR3 region: CSAEQSADTQYF. CDR3 DNA: TGCAGTGCCGAGCAATCTGCAGATACGCAGTATTTT.

This clonotype came up a few times. J is TRBJ2-3 and V is TRBV24-1; 7 bases are shared with TRBD1. Germline values: CDR1 KGHDR, CDR2 SFDVKD. This CDR3 spans 16 amino acids. Unmatched junction bases numbered 5, after V lost 3 bases and J lost 0 bases. The CDR3 region is CATSDPGTASTDTQYF. CDR3 DNA: TGTGCCACCAGTGATCCCGGGACAGCTAGCACAGATACGCAGTATTTT.

Worth noting for this clonotype: Given a much more abundant clone one base away, this may be a read error. J is TRBJ1-1 and V is TRBV20-1, with D unresolved. The CDR3 runs to 12 residues. Trimming cost V 5 bases and J 4 bases, with 11 bases left between them. Germline CDR1 and CDR2: DFQATT and SNEGSKA (reference sequence). The CDR3 DNA reads as TGCAGTGCTGAGGGCGGGAGCACTGAAGCTTTCTTT. Protein: CSAEGGSTEAFF.